Listed here are 29 T cell receptor beta chains from one sample, sequenced in a study of control samples from healthy donors and cancer patients. Generated by immunoSEQ multiplex PCR, the TCRdb table keeps only in-frame clones and is missing some. Counted here are fewer than 95,000 clones, 70% to 90% occurring once; the ten biggest clones make up approximately 20%. The sample taken for sequencing was blood. Every receptor here comes from a young man in good health.

The chain combines TRBV27 with TRBJ1-6; tentatively, D is TRBD1 (6 bases). The germline CDR1 and CDR2 sequences are MNHEY and SMNVEV (reference sequence). Trimming pared 2 bases from V and 4 bases from J, leaving 9 bases between. The CDR3 totals 15 residues. CDR3 residues: CASSLIQGYNSPLHF. Written as DNA, the CDR3 is TGTGCCAGCAGTTTAATACAGGGTTATAATTCACCCCTCCACTTT.

The chain employs TRBV6-6 and TRBJ2-3, with 8 bases matching TRBD2. V was pared by 2 bases and J by 2 bases, with 6 bases of the junction left unmatched. From germline, CDR1 is MNHNY and CDR2 SVGAGI (reference sequence). The CDR3 has 16 residues. CDR3 bases: TGTGCCAGCAGTTACGGGGCAGCGGGGGTCACAGATACGCAGTATTTT. Encoded protein: CASSYGAAGVTDTQYF.

The chain carries TRBV15 and TRBJ1-1, with D perhaps matching TRBD1 (6 bases). CDR1 and CDR2 (germline): LNHNV, YYDKDF (reference sequence). Trimming took off 2 bases at V and 5 bases at J, with 12 bases between the two ends. The CDR3 consists of 14 residues. Here the CDR3 reads CATSRMGAQTEAFF. The CDR3 nucleotides are TGTGCCACCAGCAGAATGGGGGCGCAAACTGAAGCTTTCTTT.

The chain combines TRBV9 with TRBJ1-6, with D unresolved. This CDR3 is 15 amino acids long. The V end was cut by 2 bases, the J end by 2 bases, with 8 bases between. In germline, CDR1 is SGDLS, CDR2 YYNGEE. The CDR3 region is CASSVGGTYNSPLHF. DNA for the CDR3: TGTGCCAGCAGCGTTGGCGGGACCTATAATTCACCCCTCCACTTT.

The V and J genes are TRBV3-1 (or the pseudogene TRBV3-2) and TRBJ2-5; no clear D. The V end lost 1 base, the J end lost 4 bases, and 4 bases lay between the germline ends. The CDR3 spans 12 residues. CDR1 is LGHDT, CDR2 YNNKEL, per germline (reference sequence). CDR3 DNA: TGTGCCAGCAGCCAAGTTGGAGAGACCCAGTACTTC. Protein product: CASSQVGETQYF.

The chain has TRBV5-1 and TRBJ2-5, with no clear D. There are 14 residues in the CDR3. Trimming left V 0 bases short and J 4 bases short, with 10 bases between. Germline CDR1 is SGHRS and CDR2 is YFSETQ. In DNA form, the CDR3 reads TGCGCCAGCAGCTTGGGGCTAGATTTAGAGACCCAGTACTTC. Its translation: CASSLGLDLETQYF.

This clone was seen a handful of times. The chain is built from TRBV7-9 and TRBJ2-3, with 9 bases aligning to TRBD1. CDR1 is SEHNR and CDR2 is FQNEAQ in the germline V gene (reference sequence). Trimming cost V 5 bases and J 4 bases; bases outside gene matches: 4. The CDR3 spans 14 residues. The CDR3 reads CASSVQGASDTQYF. In nucleotides, the CDR3 is TGTGCCAGCAGCGTACAGGGGGCCTCAGATACGCAGTATTTT.

The chain uses TRBV3-1 (or the pseudogene TRBV3-2) and TRBJ1-6; 10 bases are shared with TRBD1. The length of the CDR3 is 16 residues. V shed 1 base and J 10 bases; nucleotides not matched to a gene: 7. CDR1 and CDR2 (germline): LGHDT, YNNKEL (reference sequence). The CDR3 DNA follows: TGTGCCAGCAGCCAAGGGATGGGGACAGGGGAATCACCCCTCCACTTT. As protein: CASSQGMGTGESPLHF.

This rearrangement joins TRBV5-1 to TRBJ1-6; 7 positions agree with TRBD1. With 4 bases clipped from V and 4 bases from J, the junction kept 2 bases outside the gene matches. Germline V gene lookup returns CDR1 SGHRS and CDR2 YFSETQ. The CDR3 has 14 residues. CDR3 protein: CASSRDSYNSPLHF. CDR3 nucleotide sequence: TGCGCCAGCAGCCGGGACAGTTATAATTCACCCCTCCACTTT. Combining the CDR3 with reference TRBV5-1 and TRBJ1-6 gives the whole variable domain KAGVTQTPRYLIKTRGQQVTLSCSPISGHRSVSWYQQTPGQGLQFLFEYFSETQRNKGNFPGRFSGRQFSNSRSEMNVSTLELGDSALYLCASSRDSYNSPLHFGNGTRLTVT.

This rearrangement joins TRBV29-1 to TRBJ2-3; D gene uncertain. CDR3 size: 13 residues. The germline V gene has CDR1 SQVTM and CDR2 ANQGSEA. The ends were cut back, 1 base at V and 0 bases at J, with 5 bases in the middle. For the CDR3, the DNA is TGCAGCGTTGAAGCTGGCAGCACAGATACGCAGTATTTT. It translates to CSVEAGSTDTQYF.

Turning to this clone: Other nucleotide sequences in the sample specify the same CDR3. The V and J genes are TRBV7-9 and TRBJ1-4; no clear D gene. Between the trimmed V and J ends, which lost 0 bases and 0 bases, there was a span of 8 bases. The length of the CDR3 is 16 residues. Germline CDR1 and CDR2: SEHNR and FQNEAQ (reference sequence). The CDR3 DNA reads as TGTGCCAGCAGCTTAGCGCTGGGGACAACTAATGAAAAACTGTTTTTT. This encodes CASSLALGTTNEKLFF.

The chain carries TRBV4-2 and TRBJ1-1; D unresolved. The germline gives CDR1 LGHNA, CDR2 YNFKEQ. This CDR3 spans 14 amino acids. V shed 3 bases and J shed 8 bases, with 16 bases lying between them. The CDR3 DNA is TGTGCCAGCAGCCATCTTGACCCTCCCCGGGAAGCTTTCTTT. As protein: CASSHLDPPREAFF.

This clone was seen a handful of times. This rearrangement joins TRBV18 to TRBJ2-5; 8 nucleotides align to TRBD1. V lost 1 base to trimming and J lost 1 base; unmatched junction nucleotides: 2. Germline CDR1 is KGHSH and CDR2 is LQKENI. The CDR3 consists of 15 residues. The CDR3 nucleotides are TGTGCCAGCTCACCACAAGGACAGGGCCAAGAGACCCAGTACTTC. Its protein product is CASSPQGQGQETQYF.

In its sample, this clone was seen many times. The rearrangement links TRBV7-2 to TRBJ2-1; 8 positions match TRBD2. Germline V gives CDR1 SGHTA, CDR2 FQGNSA. V was clipped by 6 bases and J by 12 bases; unmatched bases: 13. This CDR3 is 14 amino acids long. Written as DNA, the CDR3 is TGTGCCAGCAGTTCCGGGCTAGCGCGGGGGGCGCAGTTCTTC. It encodes CASSSGLARGAQFF.

This sequence joins TRBV27 and TRBJ2-2, with 11 positions matching TRBD2. This CDR3 has 18 residues. Germline V gives CDR1 MNHEY, CDR2 SMNVEV (reference sequence). The V and J ends lost 2 bases and 2 bases, in that order; junction bases with no gene match: 7. The CDR3 region has the DNA TGTGCCAGCAGTTTAGTGGGTAGCGGGGGGGTAAACACCGGGGAGCTGTTTTTT. Translating it yields CASSLVGSGGVNTGELFF.

This rearrangement joins TRBV5-6 to TRBJ1-4; D remains unclear. V lost 4 bases and J lost 0, with 10 bases in between. Per the germline V gene, CDR1 is SGHDT and CDR2 is YYEEEE. The CDR3 extends over 15 amino acids. The CDR3 coding sequence is TGTGCCAGCAGCCGCAGACAAACAACTAATGAAAAACTGTTTTTT. Its translation: CASSRRQTTNEKLFF.

The chain has TRBV24-1 and TRBJ2-7; D unclear. This CDR3 has 13 residues. The germline CDR1 and CDR2 sequences are KGHDR and SFDVKD. Trimming took off 4 bases at V and 1 base at J, with 7 bases between the two ends. DNA of the CDR3: TGTGCCACCAGTGAGGGTTTTTCCTACGAGCAGTACTTC. Its protein product is CATSEGFSYEQYF.

DNA for the CDR3: TGTGCCATCAGTGAGTCAGACACTGAAGCTTTCTTT. Protein product: CAISESDTEAFF. This rearrangement joins TRBV10-3 to TRBJ1-1, with D uncertain. CDR1 and CDR2 (germline): ENHRY, SYGVKD. V lost 0 bases and J lost 3, with 2 bases in between. The CDR3 spans 12 residues.

The chain employs TRBV7-2 and TRBJ1-6; no clear D gene. The germline V and J ends were trimmed by 1 base and 4 bases, with 11 bases remaining between them. CDR3 length equals 16 residues. Germline CDR1 and CDR2: SGHTA and FQGNSA. CDR3 bases: TGTGCCAGCAGCTTAGTAGGCGGCCTTTATAATTCACCCCTCCACTTT. Translated, it gives CASSLVGGLYNSPLHF.

This clone was seen a few times. The gene calls are TRBV12-3 or TRBV12-4 and TRBJ1-4, with D possibly TRBD1 on 5 matching bases. The V gene lost 7 bases and the J gene lost 11 bases, with 14 bases spanning the gap. The CDR3 is 12 amino acids. The CDR3 nucleotides read TGTGCCAGCAAGCTAGACAGTAGCAAACTGTTTTTT. Translation gives CASKLDSSKLFF.

This clone was counted many times. J is TRBJ1-1 and V is TRBV5-1, with D uncertain. Germline loops: CDR1 SGHRS, CDR2 YFSETQ. The CDR3 is 12 residues long. The V and J ends lost 7 bases and 1 base respectively, with 8 bases between them. CDR3 DNA sequence: TGCGCCAGCGGTCCAGGGAACACTGAAGCTTTCTTT. As protein: CASGPGNTEAFF.

The gene calls are TRBV5-5 and TRBJ1-5; a weak D match, TRBD1 (6 bases). Germline values: CDR1 SGHKS, CDR2 YYEKEE (reference sequence). The CDR3 is 18 residues long. With 0 bases removed from V and 7 bases from J, the gap between germline ends came to 23 bases. The CDR3 DNA is TGTGCCAGCAGCTTGGCCGCGTCAGGCCGGGGGGCTGTACAGCCCCAGCATTTT. Translation gives CASSLAASGRGAVQPQHF.

The chain recombines TRBV11-2 with TRBJ1-1; no reliable D call. CDR1 and CDR2 (germline): SGHAT, FQNNGV. CDR3 length equals 13 residues. V gave up 1 base and J gave up 8 bases, with 11 bases separating them. The CDR3 nucleotides are TGTGCCAGCAGCTTAGTGGTGGGAGTCGAAGCTTTCTTT. Its translation: CASSLVVGVEAFF. The whole variable domain, filled in from reference TRBV11-2 and TRBJ1-1, reads EAGVAQSPRYKIIEKRQSVAFWCNPISGHATLYWYQQILGQGPKLLIQFQNNGVVDDSQLPKDRFSAERLKGVDSTLKIQPAKLEDSAVYLCASSLVVGVEAFFGQGTRLTVV.

The V call is TRBV5-4, the J call TRBJ2-3; TRBD1 matches at 8 bases. CDR1 SGHNT and CDR2 YYREEE come from the germline V gene (reference sequence). V was pared by 7 bases and J by 3 bases, with 13 bases of the junction left unmatched. The CDR3 runs to 16 residues. CDR3 region: CASGGTGGGGTDTQYF. CDR3 sequence (DNA): TGTGCCAGCGGCGGAACAGGGGGAGGTGGAACAGATACGCAGTATTTT. The variable domain in full, with the rest retrieved from reference TRBV5-4 and TRBJ2-3, is ETGVTQSPTHLIKTRGQQVTLRCSSQSGHNTVSWYQQALGQGPQFIFQYYREEENGRGNFPPRFSGLQFPNYSSELNVNALELDDSALYLCASGGTGGGGTDTQYFGPGTRLTVL.

The gene calls are TRBV3-1 (or the pseudogene TRBV3-2) and TRBJ1-5; no definite D call. Trimming removed 4 bases at V and 7 bases at J, with 17 bases between. The CDR3 covers 15 residues. Germline lookup yields CDR1 LGHDT and CDR2 YNNKEL (reference sequence). The CDR3: CASSPGRIGRQPQHF. The CDR3 nucleotides read TGTGCCAGCAGCCCCGGAAGGATAGGGCGCCAGCCCCAGCATTTT.

The chain employs TRBV2 and TRBJ1-1; 7 positions match TRBD1. Germline V gene data show CDR1 as SNHLY and CDR2 as FYNNEI. V gave up 8 bases and J gave up 4 bases; unmatched junction bases: 16. This CDR3 is built from 16 residues. The chain's CDR3 is CASVGQVSLLGTEAFF. In DNA, the CDR3 is TGTGCCAGCGTCGGACAGGTGAGCTTGCTTGGCACTGAAGCTTTCTTT.

This clone was seen only a few times. This chain connects TRBV9 to TRBJ2-2; 7 positions agree with TRBD1. This CDR3 region has 16 residues. Trimming removed 0 bases from V and 5 bases from J; junction bases left unmatched: 7. Germline loops: CDR1 SGDLS, CDR2 YYNGEE. The CDR3 reads CASSVGGTASTGELFF. The CDR3 nucleotides read TGTGCCAGCAGCGTAGGGGGGACAGCGAGTACCGGGGAGCTGTTTTTT. The whole variable domain, remainder taken from reference TRBV9 and TRBJ2-2, is DSGVTQTPKHLITATGQRVTLRCSPRSGDLSVYWYQQSLDQGLQFLIQYYNGEERAKGNILERFSAQQFPDLHSELNLSSLELGDSALYFCASSVGGTASTGELFFGEGSRLTVL.

The J gene is TRBJ2-5, the V gene TRBV6-1; a weak D match, TRBD2 (6 bases). In germline, CDR1 is MNHNS, CDR2 SASEGT. Trimming pared 1 base from V and 10 bases from J, leaving 16 bases between. The CDR3 contains 14 residues. The CDR3 region is CASSEVRGSEGQYF. The DNA of the CDR3 is TGTGCCAGCAGTGAAGTACGGGGGTCCGAGGGCCAGTACTTC.

The sample holds one count of this clone. The gene calls are TRBV25-1 and TRBJ1-2; weak D call: TRBD1 (6 bases). The germline V gene has CDR1 MGHDK and CDR2 SYGVNS. Trimming stripped 1 base from V and 4 bases from J, with 10 bases between. There are 14 residues in the CDR3. The CDR3 DNA follows: TGTGCCAGCAGTGAATGGTCAGGGGCCTATGGCTACACCTTC. This translates into CASSEWSGAYGYTF.